Listed below are T cell receptor beta chains from one sample, sequenced in a study of cytomegalovirus exposure and HLA in healthy donors. This table comes from immunoSEQ multiplex PCR, and its TCRdb copy is limited to in-frame clones, with some not included. Seen here are some 320,000 clones, around 90% observed once, and the top ten hold approximately 1.2%. The sample comprised PBMCs. These receptors all come from a woman in her twenties or thirties in good health and CMV-seropositive. CDR3s leave out the opening cysteine and the closing phenylalanine or tryptophan. Clone size is not always given. Where it is, it says once, few, many or a class for expanded clones.

CDR3 protein	V gene	clone size	J gene
ASSIRGNQPQH	TRBV7-2	many	TRBJ1-5
ASIRTLGNTIY	TRBV6-1	.	TRBJ1-3
ATSRLGDTQY	TRBV15	.	TRBJ2-3
ASSLEVTNTGELF	TRBV7-7	.	TRBJ2-2
ASSLLVLTGGLNTEAF	TRBV5-6	.	TRBJ1-1
ASSSKLSYERY	TRBV11-2	.	TRBJ2-5
AWSGTGRGGYT	TRBV30	.	TRBJ1-2
ASSLRRGTGVYNEQF	TRBV28	.	TRBJ2-1
ASSLSLVRDTQY	TRBV13	.	TRBJ2-3
ASSPPVGGLNEKLF	TRBV28	.	TRBJ1-4
ASSTNGKTNSPLH	TRBV6-1	.	TRBJ1-6
ASSSGTGYNEKLF	TRBV5-1	.	TRBJ1-4
ASSQETTATNEKLF	TRBV4-2	.	TRBJ1-4
ASSYWVVEGRETQY	TRBV28	.	TRBJ2-5
ASSQVSPNEQF	TRBV4-1	once	TRBJ2-1
AWSGGGRNNEQF	TRBV30	.	TRBJ2-1
ASSVGTKETQY	TRBV11-3	.	TRBJ2-5
ASSRSGQEHYEQY	TRBV27	once	TRBJ2-7
ASKRPSANTGELF	TRBV28	few	TRBJ2-2
ASSGTGGGQPQH	TRBV25-1	.	TRBJ1-5
ASRPDRESYEQY	TRBV6-6	once	TRBJ2-7
AWKGQGVTYEQY	TRBV30	.	TRBJ2-7
ATGAPSYEQY	TRBV6-5	.	TRBJ2-7
ASSSPSEQY	TRBV28	.	TRBJ2-7
ASSQDSGWETQY	TRBV4-1	.	TRBJ2-5
ASSLRRGDFNNEQF	TRBV7-2	.	TRBJ2-1
ASGKPDANYEQY	TRBV28	.	TRBJ2-7
SVEDGRVTGELF	TRBV29-1	.	TRBJ2-2
TSKPGSGANVLT	TRBV1	.	TRBJ2-6
ASSPDPSPGYT	TRBV18	.	TRBJ1-2
ASSSSPMGDEPYEQY	TRBV7-9	.	TRBJ2-7
ASSLPGGADKAKNIQY	TRBV5-6	.	TRBJ2-4
SVRRTGTRYGYT	TRBV29-1	.	TRBJ1-2
ASSLSPNTEAF	TRBV27	.	TRBJ1-1
ASSYSQQGHNSPLH	TRBV6-5	.	TRBJ1-6
ASKIRAGANTEAF	TRBV27	.	TRBJ1-1
ASSQEVMGTSGRGNEQF	TRBV4-2	.	TRBJ2-1
ASSLGSPVEY	TRBV7-9	.	TRBJ2-7
ATSRDMGVRVGYT	TRBV15	.	TRBJ1-2
ASSLGVGELF	TRBV13	.	TRBJ2-2
ASSQGPTNTEAF	TRBV5-6	once	TRBJ1-1